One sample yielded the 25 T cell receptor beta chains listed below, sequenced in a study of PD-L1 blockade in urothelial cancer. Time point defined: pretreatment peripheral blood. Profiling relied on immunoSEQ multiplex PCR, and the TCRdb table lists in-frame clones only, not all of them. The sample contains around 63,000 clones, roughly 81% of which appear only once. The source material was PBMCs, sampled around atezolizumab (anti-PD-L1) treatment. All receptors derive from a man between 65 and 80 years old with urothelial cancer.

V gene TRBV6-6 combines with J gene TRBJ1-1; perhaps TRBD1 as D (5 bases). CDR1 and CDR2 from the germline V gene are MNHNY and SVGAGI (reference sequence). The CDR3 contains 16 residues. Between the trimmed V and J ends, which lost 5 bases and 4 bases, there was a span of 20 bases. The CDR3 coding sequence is TGTGCCAGCAGTCGCGGACTGGGCTCCGGGGGCACTGAAGCTTTCTTT. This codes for CASSRGLGSGGTEAFF.

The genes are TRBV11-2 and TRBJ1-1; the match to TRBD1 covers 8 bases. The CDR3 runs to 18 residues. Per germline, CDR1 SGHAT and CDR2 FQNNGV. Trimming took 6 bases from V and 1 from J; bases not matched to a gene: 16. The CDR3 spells CASSWGLNEGQGNTEAFF. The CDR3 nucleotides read TGTGCCAGCAGTTGGGGTTTAAATGAAGGACAGGGGAACACTGAAGCTTTCTTT.

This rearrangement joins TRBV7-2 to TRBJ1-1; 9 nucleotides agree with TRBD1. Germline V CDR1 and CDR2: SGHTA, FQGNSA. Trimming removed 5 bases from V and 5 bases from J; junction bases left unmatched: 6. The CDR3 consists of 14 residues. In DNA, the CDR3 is TGTGCCAGCAGCGCGACAGGGGGGGTGACTGAAGCTTTCTTT. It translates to CASSATGGVTEAFF. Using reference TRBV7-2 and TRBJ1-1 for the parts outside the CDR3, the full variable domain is GAGVSQSPSNKVTEKGKDVELRCDPISGHTALYWYRQSLGQGLEFLIYFQGNSAPDKSGLPSDRFSAERTGGSVSTLTIQRTQQEDSAVYLCASSATGGVTEAFFGQGTRLTVV.

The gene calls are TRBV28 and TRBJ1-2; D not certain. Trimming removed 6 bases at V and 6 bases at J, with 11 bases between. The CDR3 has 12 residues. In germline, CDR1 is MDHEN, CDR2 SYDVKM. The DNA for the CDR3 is TGTGCCAGCAGACCCGAGAGGGATGGCTACACCTTC. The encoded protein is CASRPERDGYTF.

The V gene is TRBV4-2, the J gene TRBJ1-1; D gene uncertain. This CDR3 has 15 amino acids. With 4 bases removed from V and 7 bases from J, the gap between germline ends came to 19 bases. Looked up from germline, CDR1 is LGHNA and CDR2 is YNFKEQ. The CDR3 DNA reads TGTGCCAGCAGCCCCCCATCTTGGGAGGCGGGTGAAGCTTTCTTT. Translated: CASSPPSWEAGEAFF.

The CDR3 bases are TGTGCCAGTAGCCCTACCGGGACTAGACAAGAGACCCAGTACTTC. It codes for CASSPTGTRQETQYF. The V gene is TRBV19, the J gene TRBJ2-5, with TRBD2 matching 8 bases. Germline V gives CDR1 LNHDA, CDR2 SQIVND (reference sequence). This CDR3 spans 15 amino acids. V was clipped by 6 bases and J by 2 bases; unmatched bases: 8.

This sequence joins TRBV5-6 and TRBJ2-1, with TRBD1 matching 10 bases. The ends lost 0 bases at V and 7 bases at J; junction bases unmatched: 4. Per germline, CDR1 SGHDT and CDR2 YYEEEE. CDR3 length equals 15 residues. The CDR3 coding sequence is TGTGCCAGCAGCTTGGAGACAGGGGGCTTAAATGAGCAGTTCTTC. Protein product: CASSLETGGLNEQFF.

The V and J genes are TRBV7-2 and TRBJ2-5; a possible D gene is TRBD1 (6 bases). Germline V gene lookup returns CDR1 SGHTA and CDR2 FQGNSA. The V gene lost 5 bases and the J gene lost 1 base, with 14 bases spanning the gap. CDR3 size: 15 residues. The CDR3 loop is CASSRRTGTQETQYF. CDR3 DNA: TGTGCCAGCAGCCGCCGTACAGGGACCCAAGAGACCCAGTACTTC.

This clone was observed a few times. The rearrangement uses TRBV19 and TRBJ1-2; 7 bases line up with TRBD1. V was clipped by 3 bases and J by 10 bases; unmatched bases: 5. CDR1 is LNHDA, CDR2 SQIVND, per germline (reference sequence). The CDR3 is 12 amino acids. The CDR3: CASSMDRLVYTF. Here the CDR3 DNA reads TGTGCCAGTAGTATGGACAGGCTTGTCTACACCTTC.

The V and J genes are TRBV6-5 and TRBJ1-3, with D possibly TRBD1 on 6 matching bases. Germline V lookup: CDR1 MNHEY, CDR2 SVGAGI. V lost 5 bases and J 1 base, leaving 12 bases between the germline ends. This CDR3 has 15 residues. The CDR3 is CASSPLQGSGNTIYF. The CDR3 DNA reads TGTGCCAGCAGTCCCTTACAGGGTTCTGGAAACACCATATATTTT.

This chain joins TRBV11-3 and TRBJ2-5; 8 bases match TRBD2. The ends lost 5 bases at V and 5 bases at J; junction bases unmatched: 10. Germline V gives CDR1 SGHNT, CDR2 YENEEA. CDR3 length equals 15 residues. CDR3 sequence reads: CASSRAGLVGETQYF. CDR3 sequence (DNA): TGTGCCAGCAGCCGAGCGGGACTAGTCGGGGAGACCCAGTACTTC.

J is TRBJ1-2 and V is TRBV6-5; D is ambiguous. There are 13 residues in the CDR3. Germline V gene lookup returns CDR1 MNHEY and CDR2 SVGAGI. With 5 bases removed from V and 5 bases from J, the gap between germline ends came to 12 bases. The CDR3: CASSPTPDYGYTF. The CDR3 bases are TGTGCCAGCAGTCCCACACCCGATTATGGCTACACCTTC.

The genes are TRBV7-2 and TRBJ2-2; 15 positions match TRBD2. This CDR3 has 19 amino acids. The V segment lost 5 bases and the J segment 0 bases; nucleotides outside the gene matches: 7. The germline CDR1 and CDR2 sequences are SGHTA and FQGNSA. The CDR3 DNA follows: TGTGCCAGCAGCGGACCAGGACTAGCGGGGGGGTCGAACACCGGGGAGCTGTTTTTT. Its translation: CASSGPGLAGGSNTGELFF.

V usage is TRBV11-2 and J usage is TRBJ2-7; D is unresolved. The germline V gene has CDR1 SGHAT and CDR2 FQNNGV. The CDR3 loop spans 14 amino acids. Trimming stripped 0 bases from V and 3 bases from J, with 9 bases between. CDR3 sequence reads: CASSLEQLGYEQYF. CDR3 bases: TGTGCCAGCAGCTTAGAACAGCTTGGCTACGAGCAGTACTTC.

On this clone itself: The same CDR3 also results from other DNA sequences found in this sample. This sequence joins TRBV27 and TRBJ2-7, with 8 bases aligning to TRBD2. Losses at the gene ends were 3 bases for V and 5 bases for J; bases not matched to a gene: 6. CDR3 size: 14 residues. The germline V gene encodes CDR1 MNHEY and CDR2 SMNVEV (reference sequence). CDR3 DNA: TGTGCCAGCAGTTTGGGCAGCGGGGGCCACGAGCAGTACTTC. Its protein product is CASSLGSGGHEQYF.

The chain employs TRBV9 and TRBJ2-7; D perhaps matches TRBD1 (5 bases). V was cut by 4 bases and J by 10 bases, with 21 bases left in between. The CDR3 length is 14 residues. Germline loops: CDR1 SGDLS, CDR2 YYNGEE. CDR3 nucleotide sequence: TGTGCCAGCAGCCCAAACCCCCTCGACAGCCAACAGTACTTC. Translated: CASSPNPLDSQQYF.

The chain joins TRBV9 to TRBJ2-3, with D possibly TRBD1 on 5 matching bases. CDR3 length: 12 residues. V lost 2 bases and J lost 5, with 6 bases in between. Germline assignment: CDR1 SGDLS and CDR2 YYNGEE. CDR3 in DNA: TGTGCCAGCAGCGTCGGACAAGATACGCAGTATTTT. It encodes CASSVGQDTQYF.

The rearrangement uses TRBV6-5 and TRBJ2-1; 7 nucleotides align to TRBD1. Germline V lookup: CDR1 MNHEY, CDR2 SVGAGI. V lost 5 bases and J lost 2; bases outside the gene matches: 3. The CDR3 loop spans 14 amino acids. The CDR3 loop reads CASSTDRAYNEQFF. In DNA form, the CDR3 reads TGTGCCAGCAGTACCGACAGGGCCTACAATGAGCAGTTCTTC.

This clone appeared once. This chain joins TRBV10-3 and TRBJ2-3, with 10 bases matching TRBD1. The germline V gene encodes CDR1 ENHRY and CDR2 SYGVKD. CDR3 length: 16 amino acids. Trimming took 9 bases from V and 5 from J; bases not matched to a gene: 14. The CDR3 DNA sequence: TGTGCCATACGAATGAGGGACAGGGGTGAGGAAGATACGCAGTATTTT. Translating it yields CAIRMRDRGEEDTQYF.

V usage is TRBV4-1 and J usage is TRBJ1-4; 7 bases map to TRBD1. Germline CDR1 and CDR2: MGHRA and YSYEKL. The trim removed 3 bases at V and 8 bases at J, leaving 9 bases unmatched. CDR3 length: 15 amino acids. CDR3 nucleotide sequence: TGCGCCAGCAGCCACGAAGGGGGCCTAGGGGAAAAACTGTTTTTT. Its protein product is CASSHEGGLGEKLFF.

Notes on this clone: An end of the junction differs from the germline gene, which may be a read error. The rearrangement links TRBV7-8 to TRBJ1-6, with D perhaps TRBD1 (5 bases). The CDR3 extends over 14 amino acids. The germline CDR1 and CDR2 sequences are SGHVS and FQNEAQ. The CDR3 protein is CASSDTRDNSPLHF. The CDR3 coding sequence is TGTGCCAGCAGCGACACCAGGGATAACTCACCCCTCCACTTT.

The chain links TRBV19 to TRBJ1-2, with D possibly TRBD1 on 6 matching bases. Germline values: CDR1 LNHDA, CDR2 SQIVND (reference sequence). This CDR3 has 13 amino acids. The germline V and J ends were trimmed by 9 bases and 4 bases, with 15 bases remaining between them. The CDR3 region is CASREGGVYGYTF. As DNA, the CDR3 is TGTGCCAGCCGAGAAGGGGGAGTCTATGGCTACACCTTC.

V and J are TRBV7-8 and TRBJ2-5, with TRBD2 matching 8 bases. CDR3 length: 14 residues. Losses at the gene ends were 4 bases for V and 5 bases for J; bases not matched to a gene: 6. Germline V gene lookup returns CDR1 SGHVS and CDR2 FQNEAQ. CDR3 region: CASSSRGGGETQYF. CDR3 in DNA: TGTGCCAGCAGCTCACGGGGGGGCGGGGAGACCCAGTACTTC.

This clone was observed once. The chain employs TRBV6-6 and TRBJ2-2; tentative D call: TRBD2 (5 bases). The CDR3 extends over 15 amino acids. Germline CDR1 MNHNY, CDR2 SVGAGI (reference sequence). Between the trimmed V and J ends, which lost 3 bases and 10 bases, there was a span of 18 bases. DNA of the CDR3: TGTGCCAGCAGTTATAGCGAGGGAAAACTTGAGGAGCTGTTTTTT. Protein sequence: CASSYSEGKLEELFF.

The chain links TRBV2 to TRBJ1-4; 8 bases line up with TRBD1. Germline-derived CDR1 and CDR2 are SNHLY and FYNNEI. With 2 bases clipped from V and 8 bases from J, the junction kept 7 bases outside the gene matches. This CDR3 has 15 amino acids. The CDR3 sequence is CASSEQGQGQEKLFF. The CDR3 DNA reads TGTGCCAGCAGTGAACAAGGACAGGGCCAGGAAAAACTGTTTTTT.